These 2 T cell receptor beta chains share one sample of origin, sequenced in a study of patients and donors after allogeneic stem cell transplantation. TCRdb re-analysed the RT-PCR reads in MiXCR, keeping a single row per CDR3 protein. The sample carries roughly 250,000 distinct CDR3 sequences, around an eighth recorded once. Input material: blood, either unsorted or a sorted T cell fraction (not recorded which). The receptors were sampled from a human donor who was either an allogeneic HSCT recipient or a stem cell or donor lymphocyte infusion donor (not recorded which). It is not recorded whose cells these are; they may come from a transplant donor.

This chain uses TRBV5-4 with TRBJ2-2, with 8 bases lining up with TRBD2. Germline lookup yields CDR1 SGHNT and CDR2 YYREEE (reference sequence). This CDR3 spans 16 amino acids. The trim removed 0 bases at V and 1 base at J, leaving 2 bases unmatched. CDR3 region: CASSLDAGGNTGELFF. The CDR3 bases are TGTGCCAGCAGCTTGGATGCGGGAGGGAACACCGGGGAGCTGTTTTTT.

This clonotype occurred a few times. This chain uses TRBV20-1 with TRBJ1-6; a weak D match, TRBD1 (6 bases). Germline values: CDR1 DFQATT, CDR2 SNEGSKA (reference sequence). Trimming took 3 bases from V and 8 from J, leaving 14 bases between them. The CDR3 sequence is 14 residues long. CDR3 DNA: TGCAGTGCTAGCGGGCTCCCAGGGGATTCACCCCTCCACTTT. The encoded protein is CSASGLPGDSPLHF.